The following is a TCR beta chain sequence with its context. MiXCR was run by TCRdb on the 5' RACE reads, yielding one entry per CDR3 protein. The data show hundreds of thousands of distinct CDR3 sequences, around 24% seen once. This specimen belongs to a study of identical twins. The trim removed 3 bases at V and 5 bases at J, leaving 2 bases unmatched. The CDR3 has 15 residues. Another study also made use of these data, one on yellow fever vaccine responses in identical twins.

This TCR derives from a woman aged 18 to 35 in good health. Sequenced sample: CD4+ T cells sorted from blood. The chain carries TRBV12-3 or TRBV12-4 and TRBJ1-6; TRBD1 aligns across 9 bases. CDR3 amino acids: CASSFGTGNNSPLHF. The CDR3 DNA is TGTGCCAGCAGTTTCGGGACAGGGAATAATTCACCCCTCCACTTT.